This T cell receptor beta chain derives from a study of CD8+ T cells in alopecia areata (dated by TCRdb to 2016 to 2019). Background on the whole study: Treated patients were enrolled in an open-label pilot trial of oral tofacitinib, 5 to 10 mg twice daily, for moderate-to-severe alopecia areata. Patients stayed on tofacitinib for 6 to 18 months and then had 6 months of follow-up off drug so that delayed response and recurrence could be assessed. In treated patients, disease severity was measured using the SALT score, which gives the percentage of scalp surface area affected. To study T cell clonal expansion in alopecia areata, the researchers applied high-throughput TCRbeta sequencing to both the C3H/HeJ mouse model and human patients. Human TCRbeta sequencing covered scalp tissue and sorted CD4+ and CD8+ peripheral blood T cells from patchy and totalis/universalis alopecia areata patients and healthy controls. Tofacitinib-treated patients had biopsies at baseline and at 4 and 24 weeks of treatment, with a later scalp biopsy in several patients. Scalp clonality was compared across normal scalp (n=4), patchy alopecia areata scalp (n=8), and alopecia totalis/universalis scalp (n=8). RNA was obtained with the PAXgene miRNA kit for fixed scalp, the miRNeasy kit for PBMCs, and the RNeasy kit for mouse skin. TCRbeta CDR3 regions were amplified by immunoSEQ multiplex PCR with 35 Vbeta forward and 13 Jbeta reverse primers. Findings and caveats that apply to the study as a whole: Unlike mouse skin, which is dominated by gammadelta T cells, normal human skin has resident alphabeta T cells that are also sequenced, and this complicates analysis of the scalp TCR repertoire. Many expanded lesional clones were found to persist in scalp and blood during tofacitinib treatment, and relapse after treatment cessation may be partly explained by this persistence. Shared TCR sequences between patients were less evident than in mice, which may be partly attributable to HLA diversity in the patient population. Because the treated cohort was small and had just a single nonresponder, larger studies are needed to establish links between baseline CD8+ expansion and response. Lesional scalp, especially in alopecia totalis/universalis, showed higher clonality and more expanded CD8+ clones than normal scalp, suggesting antigenic drive. Tofacitinib significantly decreased scalp clonality and the number of expanded CD8+ clones among the top 100 scalp clones.

Libraries came from the immunoSEQ multiplex PCR assay. RNA was extracted from all samples and reverse transcribed into cDNA as template for TCR sequencing. SuperScript III was used for first-strand cDNA synthesis, primed with a 2:1 mix of oligo-dT and random hexamers. A synthetic immune receptor repertoire was used to gauge amplification bias, and whatever bias remained was removed computationally. Under the source paper's analysis protocol: Raw reads were preprocessed to remove errors, and CDR3 was defined according to IMGT conventions as the region from the conserved cysteine to phenylalanine. To get clonality, Shannon entropy was normalized by log2 of the number of productive unique TCRs and the result was subtracted from 1. Whether scalp clones were CD4 or CD8 was inferred by matching scalp TCRbeta sequences against CD4 and CD8 repertoires sorted from blood. The clones in this table, taken by TCRdb from immuneACCESS, are in-frame only. Not every clone is retained; where verified, under half of the shortfall comes from an unresolved V gene, and the cause of the rest is unknown. V and J calls and clone size are as listed in that table; D and trimming were resolved from the DNA. The sample has approximately 200,000 clones on record, 55% to 70% of them singletons. The ten largest clones take up 0.65% to 0.7% of the sample.

To note about this clone: Its antigen has not been determined. No quality values exist for individual bases; no much larger clone is one base distant.

According to the study, the label for this sample's time point signals: about 4 weeks on oral tofacitinib. The sample's treatment or condition label is to be understood as: oral pan-JAK inhibitor, 5-10 mg twice daily. Lesional scalp punch biopsies and peripheral blood were obtained from alopecia areata patients. PBMCs were separated by density centrifugation and stained for CD3, CD4 and CD8, after which CD4+ and CD8+ T cells were sorted on a FACSAria. Sequencing used CD4+ T cells sorted from blood, obtained at week 4, from a patient treated with tofacitinib. The sequence was collected from a human donor with alopecia areata.

The nucleotides are TGTGCCAGCAGCTCCTCCGGGACCTCTAACTATGGCTACACCTTC. This is translated as CASSSSGTSNYGYTF. This receptor chain uses TRBV7-9 and TRBJ1-2; TRBD1 is possibly the D segment (5 matching bases). From a lookup of the germline V gene (reference sequence), CDR1 and CDR2 are SEHNR and FQNEAQ. The CDR3 has 15 amino acids, counting the end cysteine and phenylalanine. Here the CDR3 DNA is all that survives: 45 bases in frame from base 1. V is clipped by 4 bases and J by 0 bases, and the sequence between their germline boundaries is 12 bases long.